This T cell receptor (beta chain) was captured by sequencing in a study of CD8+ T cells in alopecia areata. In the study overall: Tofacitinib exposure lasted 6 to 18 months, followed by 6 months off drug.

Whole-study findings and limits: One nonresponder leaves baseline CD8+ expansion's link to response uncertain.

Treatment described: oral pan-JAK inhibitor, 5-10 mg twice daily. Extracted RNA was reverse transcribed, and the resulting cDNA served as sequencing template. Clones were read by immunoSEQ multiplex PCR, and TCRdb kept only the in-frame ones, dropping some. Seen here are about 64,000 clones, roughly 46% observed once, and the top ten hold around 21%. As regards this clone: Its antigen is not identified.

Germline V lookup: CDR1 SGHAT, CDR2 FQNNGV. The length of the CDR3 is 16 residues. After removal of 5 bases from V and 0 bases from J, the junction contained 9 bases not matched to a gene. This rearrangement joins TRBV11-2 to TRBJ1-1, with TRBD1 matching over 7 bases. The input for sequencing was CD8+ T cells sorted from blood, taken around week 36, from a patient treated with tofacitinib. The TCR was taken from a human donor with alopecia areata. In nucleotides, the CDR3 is TGTGCCAGCAGCCGACATTCGACAGGGTTGAACACTGAAGCTTTCTTT. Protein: CASSRHSTGLNTEAFF.